The following is a T cell receptor (beta chain) sequence with its context. Produced via immunoSEQ multiplex PCR; TCRdb's table is partial and in-frame only. Seen here are 30,000 to 35,000 clones, 90% observed once, and the top ten hold around 12%. The data originate from a study of T cell changes during pregnancy in multiple sclerosis. J was trimmed by 5 bases and V by 5 bases; bases with no gene match: 3. Germline V lookup: CDR1 KGHSY, CDR2 FQNENV. The CDR3 has 13 amino acids. The chain uses TRBV16 and TRBJ2-1, with TRBD2 identical over 7 bases. The sequenced sample was CD8+ T cells from peripheral blood mononuclear cells, obtained in the first trimester of pregnancy. The sequence was collected from a female donor with multiple sclerosis, enrolled in a pregnancy study. The CDR3 loop reads CASSWTRHNEQFF. The CDR3 nucleotides read TGTGCCAGCAGCTGGACTAGACACAATGAGCAGTTCTTC.